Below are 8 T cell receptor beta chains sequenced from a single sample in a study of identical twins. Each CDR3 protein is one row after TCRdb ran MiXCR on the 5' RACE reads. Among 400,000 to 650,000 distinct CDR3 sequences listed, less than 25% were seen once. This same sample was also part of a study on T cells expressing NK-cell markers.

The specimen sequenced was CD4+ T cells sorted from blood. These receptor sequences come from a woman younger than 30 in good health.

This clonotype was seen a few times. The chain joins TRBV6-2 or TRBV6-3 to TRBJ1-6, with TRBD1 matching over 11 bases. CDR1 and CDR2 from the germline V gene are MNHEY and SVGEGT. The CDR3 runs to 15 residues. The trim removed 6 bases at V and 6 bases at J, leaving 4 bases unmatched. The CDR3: CASSRGTGGNSPLHF. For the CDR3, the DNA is TGTGCCAGCAGCCGCGGGACAGGGGGTAATTCACCCCTCCACTTT.

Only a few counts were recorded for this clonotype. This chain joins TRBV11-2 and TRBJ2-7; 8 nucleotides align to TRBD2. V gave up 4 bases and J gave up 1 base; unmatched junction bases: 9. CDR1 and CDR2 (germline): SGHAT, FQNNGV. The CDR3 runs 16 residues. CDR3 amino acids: CASSSSVGGGSYEQYF. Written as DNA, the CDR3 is TGTGCCAGCAGCTCTAGTGTCGGCGGGGGGTCCTACGAGCAGTACTTC.

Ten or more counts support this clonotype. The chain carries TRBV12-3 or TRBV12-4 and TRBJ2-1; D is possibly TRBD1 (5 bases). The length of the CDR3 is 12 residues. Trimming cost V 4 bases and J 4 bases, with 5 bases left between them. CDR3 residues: CASSSGYNEQFF. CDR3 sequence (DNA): TGTGCCAGCAGTTCAGGGTACAATGAGCAGTTCTTC.

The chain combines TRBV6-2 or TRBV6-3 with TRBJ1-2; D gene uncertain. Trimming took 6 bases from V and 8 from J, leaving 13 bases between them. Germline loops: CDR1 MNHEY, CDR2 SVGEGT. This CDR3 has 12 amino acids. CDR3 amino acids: CASSLRTDGYTF. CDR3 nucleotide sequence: TGTGCCAGCAGCCTCCGGACGGACGGCTACACCTTC.

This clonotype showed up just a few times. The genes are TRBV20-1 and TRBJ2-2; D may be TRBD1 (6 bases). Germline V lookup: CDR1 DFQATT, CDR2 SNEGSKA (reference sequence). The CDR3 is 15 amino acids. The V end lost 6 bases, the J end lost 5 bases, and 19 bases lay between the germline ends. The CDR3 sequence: CSASGQTVGTGELFF. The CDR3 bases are TGCAGTGCCTCCGGACAGACCGTTGGGACCGGGGAGCTGTTTTTT.

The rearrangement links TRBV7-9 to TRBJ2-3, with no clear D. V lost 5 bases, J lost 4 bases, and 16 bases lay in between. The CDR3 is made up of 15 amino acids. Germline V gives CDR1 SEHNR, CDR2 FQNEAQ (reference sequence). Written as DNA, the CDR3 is TGTGCCAGCAGCGCAGGCTCATTTTATGCAGATACGCAGTATTTT. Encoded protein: CASSAGSFYADTQYF.

The CDR3 DNA sequence: TGTGCCAGCAGGAAGGGGCTGGGCTATGGCTACACCTTC. Its protein is CASRKGLGYGYTF. The chain combines TRBV12-3 or TRBV12-4 with TRBJ1-2, with TRBD1 as a possible D gene (5 bases). V was cut by 6 bases and J by 4 bases, with 12 bases left in between. The CDR3 covers 13 residues.

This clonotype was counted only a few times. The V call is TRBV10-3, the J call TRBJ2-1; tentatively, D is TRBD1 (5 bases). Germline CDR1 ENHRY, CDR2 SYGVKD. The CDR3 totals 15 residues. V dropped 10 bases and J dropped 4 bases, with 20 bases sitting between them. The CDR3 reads CATLDDSVSYNEQFF. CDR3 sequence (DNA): TGTGCCACCTTGGATGACAGCGTTTCGTACAATGAGCAGTTCTTC.